This record covers a single T cell receptor (beta chain). Its antigen is currently not known. Base qualities were left out, and no much larger clone turns up one base away. This specimen belongs to a study of cytomegalovirus exposure and HLA in healthy donors (dated by TCRdb to 2016 to 2017). For context, the study as a whole: In an earlier analysis of some 610 of the donors, 250 to 300 Gb of sequence data and 95 million to 130 million unique TCR beta sequences from 150 million to 200 million T cells were reported. Roughly 320 gigabases of sequencing data and roughly 81 million unique TCR sequences made up an early release that covered 500 to 700 HLA-typed donors. The genetic ancestry cluster associated with self-reported Caucasian donors included 81% of the 398 genotyped donors. The aim of the study was to test whether cataloging public T cell receptors could identify signatures of past pathogen exposure. The T cell repertoires of 700 or so subjects were profiled by immunosequencing and related to cytomegalovirus serostatus. Besides the first cohort of under 700 subjects, a separate validation cohort made up of 120 different subjects was used. To predict cytomegalovirus infection status, the study brought together high-throughput TCR immunosequencing, statistical association of individual TCRs with disease status, and machine learning. A later analysis re-examined previously published TCR beta repertoires from about 700 donors and added high-resolution HLA genotyping to investigate patterns of TCR occurrence. The later analysis used no new phenotypic data to find candidate immune exposures, relying instead on TCR beta sequences and their occurrence across donors. To decide whether each TCR beta V gene segment behaved as functional or pseudogenic, an earlier analysis of approximately 620 of the donors relied on high-throughput TCR beta sequencing. Donor age, sex, ethnicity and CMV serostatus were compiled together with the repertoire data. Genome-wide SNP genotypes for about 65% of the roughly 700 donors were used in a later genetic analysis, which treated that subset as a discovery cohort. Every repertoire in the discovery cohort had been generated on one and the same sequencing platform. Class I and class II HLA loci were covered by the typing at four-digit resolution. Typing coverage varied by locus: roughly 620-640 donors for A, B, C, DRB1 and DQB1; approximately 520 for DQA1; over 600 for DPA1; fewer than 480 for DPB1. Four or five DR-DQ haplotypes were handled as single units for association and clustering, since linkage in the cohort was strong. Across 398 genotyped donors of the cohort, an average of about 240,000 unique TCR beta nucleotide sequences per donor were sequenced, and roughly 20% of those sequences were non-productive.

Relative to germline, V is missing 3 bases and J is missing 7 bases, with 6 bases of the junction outside any gene match. Taken from the germline V gene, the CDR1 and CDR2 loops are LGHNA and YSLEER. The CDR3 runs 15 residues from the cysteine to the phenylalanine. Only CDR3 DNA remains: 45 bases, in frame from the first base. Libraries were constructed by the immunoSEQ multiplex PCR assay. A mixture of 60 forward primers for TCR Vbeta segments and 13 reverse primers for TCR Jbeta segments was used in the multiplex PCR. The CDR3 region of rearranged TCR beta genes was amplified from genomic DNA with a multiplex PCR assay. Amplified TCR beta libraries were sequenced as 87-base-pair reads on the Illumina HiSeq System. As for the authors' bioinformatics: A later analysis tallied approximately 87 million unique TCR beta chains across the 700 or so repertoires, and 10 million to 11 million of those chains were shared by two or more donors. Raw reads were error-corrected and collapsed into unique sequences with a nearest-neighbor algorithm that merged closely related sequences to remove PCR and sequencing errors. To assign V, D and J gene segments, CDR3 sequences were aligned to IMGT reference sequences. For a sequence to be retained, at least a six-nucleotide match to both a V gene segment and a J gene segment was required. Rearrangements were called productive when the CDR3 lacked stop codons and stayed in frame with V and J; all others were non-productive. Following IMGT convention, CDR3 was defined as the stretch from the second conserved V-encoded cysteine up to the conserved J-encoded phenylalanine. The earlier analysis of about 610 of the donors excluded any sequence lacking an unambiguous match to a single V gene segment. In an earlier analysis of some 590 of the donors, V segments were called functional above 56.7% productive rearrangements and were called segregating when the between-donor standard deviation exceeded 5%. A statistical classification framework was developed to diagnose cytomegalovirus status using the catalog of TCR beta chain sequences. In a later analysis, TCR nucleotide sequences were compared against IMGT/GENE-DB human TR gene sequences so that V and J genes could be assigned. A later analysis assigned CDR3 sequences and most-parsimonious VDJ recombination scenarios with the TCRdist pipeline. In a later analysis, each TCR beta chain was defined by its CDR3 amino acid sequence together with its V-gene family, and reads lacking a unique V-gene family were excluded. In a later analysis, around 650 highly shared, low-generation-probability nucleotide sequences were removed to address suspected cross-contamination and a sequencing artifact. In a later analysis, a clonal expansion index for each public chain was calculated from normalized within-repertoire ranks of inferred template counts. Generation probabilities in a later analysis came from a VDJ recombination model fitted to out-of-frame rearrangements, and those results were checked against IGoR. A later analysis scored TCR-TCR, TCR-HLA and TCR-CMV co-occurrence with hypergeometric tests, applying a repertoire-size bias correction to TCR pairs. A later analysis estimated false discovery rates by permuting HLA or CMV assignments 20 times. A later analysis grouped co-occurring TCRs with DBSCAN, adding TCRdist sequence similarity when clustering within HLA-allele-positive subsets. Co-occurrence clustering excluded repertoires with fewer than 30,000 or more than 120,000 public chains, plus five with anomalous nucleotide sharing. Entries here come from immuneACCESS through TCRdb and include only in-frame sequences with V and J called. Some clones fail to appear in such tables; in the studies checked, an unresolved V gene covers under half of the shortfall, and the cause of the remainder is unknown. That table supplies the V and J calls and clone size; D and trimming were determined from the DNA. The sample table holds 150,000 to 200,000 clones, of which about four fifths were seen once. The ten largest clones represent 1.5% to 2% of the sample.

The cohort comprised 550 to 700 healthy bone marrow donors. Cohort members were all nominally healthy when sampled, although unrecorded immune exposures were likely present. The donor tested CMV seronegative, placing the donor among the 350 or so seronegative members of the cohort. A peripheral blood sample was collected from each donor, and TCR beta sequencing was performed on peripheral blood mononuclear cells. Genomic DNA was extracted from the blood cell samples with the Qiagen DNeasy Blood Extraction Kit. General conclusions and limits of the study: Strong co-occurrence of HLA alleles, especially DR and DQ, made assigning TCR associations to individual alleles difficult. Because some donors lacked HLA typing at each locus, the association tests relied only on the typed subset. Correlated functional status among segregating V segments might be attributable to linkage disequilibrium, but an unknown experimental factor could not be ruled out. V-gene and J-gene trimming of TCR beta chains was associated with a missense DCLRE1C variant in a later genetic analysis, and the association was replicated in an independent cohort. Because counts were too low, 15 or so rarely observed V segments, including chromosome 9 orphons, were excluded from the earlier analysis of under 650 of the donors. Compared with the approximately 670-donor mean, donors in an Asian-associated ancestry cluster had fewer N-insertions in productive TCRs, according to a later genetic analysis. This cohort had only TCR beta chains sequenced, and the lack of alpha or paired-chain data limited which features could be detected. Immune exposure information for the cohort was limited to CMV serostatus. Three of the identified cytomegalovirus-associated TCR beta chains were confirmed in vitro to be specific for cytomegalovirus antigens. A total of 150 to 200 TCR beta chains were listed by the study as associated with cytomegalovirus. A further reported finding was that TCR beta sequences accurately predicted the HLA-A and HLA-B alleles for most subjects in the first cohort. Presence/absence analyses assumed roughly uniform sequencing depth across donors, an assumption that may not hold. The authors suggested that the approach could potentially be generalized to other disease states and immunological phenotypes. A later analysis found that most CMV-associated TCR beta chains appeared HLA-restricted, with HLA associations seemingly driven largely by CMV exposure. Compared with equally common non-associated chains, HLA-associated TCR beta chains in a later analysis were more clonally expanded and had lower generation probabilities. A group of highly shared sequence variants was considered likely to be a technical artifact of the sequencing pipeline. Most TCR sequences were observed very rarely across donors, whereas some public TCRs were present in many individuals. The classifier was reported to diagnose cytomegalovirus status with high specificity and sensitivity in both the original cohort and the validation cohort. A later analysis reported that several top co-occurrence clusters appeared linked to parvovirus B19, influenza, CMV and Epstein-Barr virus. Some IMGT-functional V segments, including TRBV6-2 and TRBV6-3, could not be distinguished by the 87-base-pair reads and were therefore excluded. Broadly in line with IMGT annotations, most TCR beta V segments showed up in productive rearrangements about 90% or about 30% of the time in an earlier analysis of several hundred of the donors. At a false discovery rate of 0.05, a later analysis linked around 17,000 TCR beta sequences to specific HLA alleles. In a later analysis, the rate of TCR association differed among HLA loci, with DRB1 alleles having the most associated TCRs and HLA-C alleles having the fewest.

The sequenced sample consisted of PBMCs. The TCR originated in a young woman in good health and CMV-seronegative. Rearrangement joined TRBV4-3 to TRBJ2-2, with TRBD2 matching 9 junction bases. DNA sequence: TGCGCCAGCAGCCATCTGGCGGGGGGGGTCGGGGAGCTGTTTTTT. Its translation is CASSHLAGGVGELFF.